This TCR beta chain stems from a study of cytomegalovirus exposure and HLA in healthy donors. General study results and limits: A classifier reportedly called cytomegalovirus status with high sensitivity and specificity. A few of the chains that were CMV-associated were confirmed in vitro to be specific for CMV antigens. Many donors shared some public TCRs, even though most TCR sequences were rare.

Assay used: immunoSEQ multiplex PCR; TCRdb lists only in-frame clones, some missing. The repertoire holds over 100,000 clones, with 89% as singletons. V lost 3 bases and J lost 11; bases outside the gene matches: 3. The germline V gene encodes CDR1 SGHDN and CDR2 FVKESK. The CDR3 contains 12 residues. The donors belonged to the approximately 120-subject validation cohort, separate from the roughly 670-subject first cohort. This clone occurred a few times. Its antigen is unknown. The sequencing input was PBMCs. This TCR was recovered from a woman younger than 35 in good health and CMV-seronegative. V is TRBV14 and J is TRBJ1-1; 10 bases agree with TRBD1. CDR3 in amino acids: CASSHWTGGAFF. In DNA, the CDR3 is TGTGCCAGCAGCCACTGGACAGGGGGGGCTTTCTTT.